This T cell receptor (beta chain) originates from a study of T cell responses to AZD1222 COVID-19 vaccine (dated by TCRdb to the early 2020s). General notes on the study: TCR sequencing covered fewer than 250 trial participants: roughly 200 given two doses of AZD1222 and 26 given two doses of MenACWY control vaccine. Trial participants were enrolled by age into subgroups of 18-55, 56-69 and 70-plus years, and around 150, 29 and 61 TCR-sequenced participants, respectively, were included in these subgroups. Findings and caveats that apply to the study as a whole: Most participants were white British and females outnumbered males, and the authors suggested that clonal diversity may have been underestimated. CD4 TCRs associated with the vaccine covered the entire spike protein, and the dominant responses were in regions 160-218 and 743-854. Conclusions about previously exposed vaccinees are limited, since just five or six AZD1222 recipients were seropositive for SARS-CoV-2 at baseline. After two AZD1222 doses, spike-specific TCR breadth and depth were significantly higher than at day 0 and than in MenACWY recipients. In the small 56-69-year group, the increase in depth fell short of significance, most likely because of low power. Epitopes outside the regions mutated in the B.1.351 and B.1.1.7 variants were reportedly recognized by nearly half of the unique spike-specific TCRs. No day 14 peak-response samples were available, so repertoires were characterized only after the peak T cell response.

The CDR3 regions of human TCRbeta chains were subjected to immunosequencing. Processing in the source paper ran as follows. Repertoire TCRs were matched against a reference library of SARS-CoV-2-specific TCRs generated with the MIRA antigen-specificity platform. Breadth meant the fraction of unique TCRs that were SARS-CoV-2-associated, whereas depth meant the fraction of total T cells that were SARS-CoV-2-associated. Using the MIRA data, each spike-specific TCR was mapped to the spike region that the TCR reacts to and placed in a CD4 or CD8 class. Log10-transformed breadth and depth values were compared by one-way ANOVA with Sidak's multiple comparisons tests. Held by TCRdb, this immuneACCESS table contains in-frame sequences only and omits some clones. Under half of the omission traces to an unresolved V gene where checked; the cause of the rest is unknown. That table furnishes V, J and clone size, whereas the DNA furnished D and trimming. Within this sample are around 140,000 clones, with approximately 91% of them counted one time only. The top ten constitute under 1.2% of the sample.

On this clone itself: Its antigen is unknown. There are no base qualities to consult, and no much larger clone falls within one base.

Including the terminal cysteine and phenylalanine, the CDR3 comprises 12 residues. Just the 36-base CDR3 DNA is kept, in frame starting at base 1. The V end loses 7 bases and the J end loses 2 bases, and a stretch of 8 bases separates them. CDR1 and CDR2 are read off the germline V gene as MDHEN and SYDVKM. What the time point label conveys for this sample: about 28 days (+/-7) after the second vaccine dose. Because spike-specific TCR depth and breadth did not differ between the two schedules, AZD1222 recipients who got a second dose at roughly 4 weeks were pooled with those who got a second dose at roughly 12 weeks. The vaccinee samples were drawn from two UK trials, COV001 and COV002, one of which was a single-blind randomized controlled phase 2/3 trial testing AZD1222 (ChAdOx1 nCoV-19) in healthy adults. Trial participant PBMC samples were collected at day 0 and day 28 after the second dose for TCRbeta chain sequencing.

The receptor comes from an adult who received the AZD1222 COVID-19 vaccine. Sequencing used peripheral blood, obtained 28 days after the second AZD1222 dose. The sequence links TRBV28 to TRBJ1-1; matching of 5 bases hints at TRBD1 as the D gene. The CDR3 protein: CASKTGNTEAFF. The base sequence is TGTGCCAGCAAAACAGGTAACACTGAAGCTTTCTTT.